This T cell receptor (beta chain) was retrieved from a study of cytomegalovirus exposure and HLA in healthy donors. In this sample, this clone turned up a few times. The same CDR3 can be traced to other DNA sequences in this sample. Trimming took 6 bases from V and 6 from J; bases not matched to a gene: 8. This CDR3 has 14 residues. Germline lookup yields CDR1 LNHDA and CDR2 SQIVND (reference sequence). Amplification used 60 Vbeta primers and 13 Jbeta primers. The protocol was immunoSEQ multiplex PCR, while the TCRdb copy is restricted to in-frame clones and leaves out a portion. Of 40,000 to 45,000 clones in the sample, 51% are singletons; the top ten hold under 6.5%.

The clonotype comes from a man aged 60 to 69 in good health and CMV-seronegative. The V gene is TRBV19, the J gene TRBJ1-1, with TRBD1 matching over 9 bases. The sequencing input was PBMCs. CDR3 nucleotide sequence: TGTGCCAGTAGCGCCCGGGACAGGGTATCTGAAGCTTTCTTT. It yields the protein CASSARDRVSEAFF. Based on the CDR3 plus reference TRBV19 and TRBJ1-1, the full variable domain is DGGITQSPKYLFRKEGQNVTLSCEQNLNHDAMYWYRQDPGQGLRLIYYSQIVNDFQKGDIAEGYSVSREKKESFPLTVTSAQKNPTAFYLCASSARDRVSEAFFGQGTRLTVV.